This T cell receptor (beta chain) was sequenced for a study of T cells in Graves' hyperthyroidism and ophthalmopathy. Criteria for exclusion of patients were uncontrolled infection, other autoimmune disease, pregnancy or lactation. Diagnoses were made from clinical symptoms, serum measures (thyroxine and TRAb), thyroid ultrasound and orbital computed tomography. It was RNA transcripts that yielded the amplified TCR beta CDR3 regions. The study used the HTBI primer set for a first-round RT-PCR of the TCR CDR3. MiXCR, run by TCRdb on the multiplex PCR reads, gives a single entry per CDR3 protein. The sample lists 500,000 to 550,000 distinct CDR3 sequences, just under 20% occurring once. Broader study findings: Progression to ophthalmopathy was predicted a median of 6.5 months early. Classification by a 13 V-J model distinguished ophthalmopathy from stable hyperthyroidism.

This clonotype was counted between two and nine times. What it binds is unknown. CDR3 length: 13 amino acids. CDR1 and CDR2 (germline): MNHNS, SASEGT. The V gene lost 5 bases and the J gene lost 5 bases, with 12 bases spanning the gap. The source material was blood. The TCR comes from a man aged 40-49 years with Graves' ophthalmopathy. V usage is TRBV6-1 and J usage is TRBJ1-1; D is unclear. CDR3 coding DNA: TGTGCCAGCAGTTACGCGGGGAGGACTGAAGCTTTCTTT. It is translated as CASSYAGRTEAFF.